This passage covers 7 T cell receptor beta chains from one sample sequenced in a study of T-cell reconstitution after alpha-beta-depleted transplantation in children. Unique molecular identifiers were incorporated into the prepared TCRbeta library. TCRdb reprocessed the PCR reads via MiXCR and lists one record per CDR3 protein. This table holds 700,000 to 850,000 distinct CDR3 sequences, approximately 15% found once. This sample comprised PBMCs, mostly from graft donor cells, obtained 360 days after TCRalphabeta/CD19-depleted stem cell transplant. The origin of the receptors is a male patient younger than 18 who had a stem cell transplant for acute lymphoblastic leukemia, so the T cells may come from the graft donor.

V is TRBV4-1 and J is TRBJ2-1; D may be TRBD2 (5 bases). Per germline, CDR1 MGHRA and CDR2 YSYEKL. CDR3 length: 15 amino acids. V lost 3 bases, J lost 5 bases, and 14 bases lay in between. The CDR3 reads CASSHLLGRDNEQFF. The CDR3 DNA follows: TGCGCCAGCAGCCACCTCCTAGGGAGAGACAATGAGCAGTTCTTC.

The chain joins TRBV11-2 to TRBJ2-1, with D tentatively TRBD1 (5 bases). V was cut by 4 bases and J by 9 bases, with 16 bases left in between. Germline values: CDR1 SGHAT, CDR2 FQNNGV. The CDR3 has 14 amino acids. This CDR3 reads CASSSPRRVGEQFF. In nucleotides, the CDR3 is TGTGCCAGCAGCTCCCCGCGCAGGGTAGGTGAGCAGTTCTTC.

This clonotype was seen a few times. The J gene is TRBJ2-5, the V gene TRBV5-6, with 8 bases fitting TRBD1. The germline V gene encodes CDR1 SGHDT and CDR2 YYEEEE. The CDR3 contains 13 residues. Trimming cost V 5 bases and J 5 bases; bases outside gene matches: 5. The DNA for the CDR3 is TGTGCCAGCAGGATGACAGGGGCTGAGACCCAGTACTTC. Its protein is CASRMTGAETQYF. The full variable domain, rest sourced from reference TRBV5-6 and TRBJ2-5, is DAGVTQSPTHLIKTRGQQVTLRCSPKSGHDTVSWYQQALGQGPQFIFQYYEEEERQRGNFPDRFSGHQFPNYSSELNVNALLLGDSALYLCASRMTGAETQYFGPGTRLLVL.

This clonotype was seen at least ten times. The chain joins TRBV5-1 to TRBJ2-3, with D maybe TRBD2 (5 bases). Germline CDR1 reads SGHRS; CDR2 reads YFSETQ. V dropped 2 bases and J dropped 0 bases, with 10 bases sitting between them. There are 15 residues in the CDR3. The CDR3 here is CASSLRLTSTDTQYF. The CDR3 nucleotides are TGCGCCAGCAGCTTAAGACTAACTAGCACAGATACGCAGTATTTT.

Here the CDR3 reads CASGYGLVEEQFF. The CDR3 DNA reads as TGTGCTAGTGGCTATGGACTAGTGGAGGAGCAGTTCTTC. The chain recombines TRBV12-5 with TRBJ2-1, with 7 positions matching TRBD2. V gave up 6 bases and J gave up 10 bases; unmatched junction bases: 9. Germline V lookup: CDR1 LGHNT, CDR2 FRNRAP. CDR3 length: 13 amino acids.

V is TRBV11-3 and J is TRBJ2-1, with D possibly called TRBD1 or TRBD2 (5 bases each). The length of the CDR3 is 15 residues. Germline-derived CDR1 and CDR2 are SGHNT and YENEEA. V lost 5 bases to trimming and J lost 4 bases, with 15 bases between them. The CDR3 sequence: CASSAGATSYNEQFF. CDR3 nucleotides: TGTGCCAGCAGCGCCGGGGCGACAAGTTACAATGAGCAGTTCTTC.

The chain recombines TRBV4-1 with TRBJ2-1, with 10 bases identical to TRBD2. Losses at the gene ends were 0 bases for V and 10 bases for J; bases not matched to a gene: 9. The CDR3 runs 16 residues. Germline CDR1 reads MGHRA; CDR2 reads YSYEKL. The CDR3 here is CASSQDKRGGAREQFF. The CDR3 coding sequence is TGCGCCAGCAGCCAAGATAAGCGGGGGGGGGCGCGGGAGCAGTTCTTC.